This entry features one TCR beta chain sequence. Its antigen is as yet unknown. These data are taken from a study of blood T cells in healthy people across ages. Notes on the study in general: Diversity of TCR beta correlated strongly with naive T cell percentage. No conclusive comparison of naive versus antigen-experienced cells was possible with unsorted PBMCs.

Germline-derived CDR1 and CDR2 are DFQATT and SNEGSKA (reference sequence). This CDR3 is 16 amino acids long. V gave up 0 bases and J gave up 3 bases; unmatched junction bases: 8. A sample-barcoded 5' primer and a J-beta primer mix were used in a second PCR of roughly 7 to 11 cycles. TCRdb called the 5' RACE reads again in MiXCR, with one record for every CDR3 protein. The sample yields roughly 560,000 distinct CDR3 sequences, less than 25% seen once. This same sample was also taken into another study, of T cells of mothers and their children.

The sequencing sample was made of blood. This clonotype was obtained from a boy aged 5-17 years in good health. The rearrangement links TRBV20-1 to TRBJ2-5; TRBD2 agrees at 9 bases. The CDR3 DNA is TGCAGTGCTAGAGAGGGTGGAATAGCGGGGGAAGAGACCCAGTACTTC. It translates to CSAREGGIAGEETQYF.